This TCR beta chain comes out of a study of cytomegalovirus exposure and HLA in healthy donors (dated by TCRdb to about 2017). About the investigation overall: An earlier analysis of around 600 of the donors reported 276 Gb of sequence data and 117 million unique TCR beta sequences from some 180 million T cells. Around 300 gigabases of sequencing data and 70 million to 85 million unique TCR sequences were included in an early release covering 550 to 800 HLA-typed donors. Of the roughly 400 genotyped donors, approximately 83% fell in the genetic ancestry cluster associated with self-reported Caucasian donors. The study was designed to test whether signatures of past pathogen exposure could be identified by cataloging public T cell receptors. The T cell repertoires of 666 subjects were profiled by immunosequencing and related to cytomegalovirus serostatus. A separate validation cohort of roughly 120 different subjects was used in addition to the approximately 670-subject first cohort. The study combined high-throughput TCR immunosequencing, statistical association of individual TCRs with disease status, and machine learning to predict cytomegalovirus infection status. A later analysis re-analyzed previously published TCR beta repertoires from several hundred donors and added high-resolution HLA genotyping to study TCR occurrence patterns. The later analysis used no new phenotypic data to find candidate immune exposures, relying instead on TCR beta sequences and their occurrence across donors. An earlier analysis of approximately 640 of the donors applied high-throughput TCR beta sequencing to assess whether each TCR beta V gene segment acted as functional or pseudogenic. Donor age, sex, ethnicity and CMV serostatus were collected together with the repertoire data. Genome-wide SNP genotypes for about 65% of the roughly 670 donors were used in a later genetic analysis, which treated that subset as a discovery cohort. All discovery cohort repertoires had been generated using a single sequencing platform. HLA typing included class I and class II loci at four-digit resolution. The number of typed donors differed by locus: roughly 620-640 for A, B, C, DRB1 and DQB1; 522 for DQA1; approximately 610 for DPA1; and 400 to 480 for DPB1. Roughly 5 DR-DQ haplotypes were handled as single units for association and clustering, since linkage in the cohort was strong. Among roughly 400 genotyped donors of the cohort, an average of about 240,000 unique TCR beta nucleotide sequences were sequenced per donor, about a sixth of them non-productive.

Preparation of the library involved the immunoSEQ multiplex PCR assay. For the multiplex PCR, a mixture combining 60 forward primers for TCR Vbeta segments and 13 reverse primers for TCR Jbeta segments was used. The CDR3 region of rearranged TCR beta genes was amplified from genomic DNA with a multiplex PCR assay. On the Illumina HiSeq System, the amplified TCR beta libraries were sequenced as 87-base-pair reads. Regarding the original processing steps: A later analysis counted about 80 million unique TCR beta chains across the 550 to 700 repertoires, and roughly 9.9 million of these chains were shared by at least two donors. Raw reads were error-corrected and collapsed into unique sequences by a nearest-neighbor algorithm in which closely related sequences were merged to remove PCR and sequencing errors. Alignment of CDR3 sequences to IMGT reference sequences was used to assign V, D and J gene segments. For a sequence to be retained, a match of at least six nucleotides to both a V gene segment and a J gene segment was required. A rearrangement was called productive if the CDR3 had no stop codons and remained in frame with V and J, and every other rearrangement was called non-productive. Following IMGT convention, CDR3 was defined as the stretch from the second conserved V-encoded cysteine up to the conserved J-encoded phenylalanine. The earlier analysis of 587 of the donors excluded sequences that lacked an unambiguous match to a single V gene segment. An earlier analysis of a few hundred of the donors called V segments functional above 56.7% productive rearrangements and segregating when the between-donor standard deviation exceeded 5%. To diagnose cytomegalovirus status from the catalog of TCR beta chain sequences, a statistical classification framework was built. In a later analysis, TCR nucleotide sequences were compared against IMGT/GENE-DB human TR gene sequences so that V and J genes could be assigned. In a later analysis, CDR3 sequences and most-parsimonious VDJ recombination scenarios were assigned using the TCRdist pipeline. In a later analysis, each TCR beta chain was defined by its CDR3 amino acid sequence together with its V-gene family, and reads without a unique V-gene family were excluded. As a way to deal with suspected cross-contamination and a sequencing artifact, a later analysis dropped under 600 nucleotide sequences that were highly shared and had low generation probability. A later analysis calculated a clonal expansion index for each public chain from normalized within-repertoire ranks of inferred template counts. Generation probabilities in a later analysis came from a VDJ recombination model fitted to out-of-frame rearrangements, and those results were checked against IGoR. In a later analysis, hypergeometric tests were used to score TCR-TCR, TCR-HLA and TCR-CMV co-occurrence, with a repertoire-size bias correction applied to TCR pairs. False discovery rates were estimated in a later analysis by permuting HLA or CMV assignments 20 times. In a later analysis, co-occurring TCRs were grouped using DBSCAN, with TCRdist sequence similarity added in when clustering inside HLA-allele-positive subsets. Repertoires with fewer than 30,000 or more than 120,000 public chains, plus five repertoires with anomalous nucleotide sharing, were excluded from co-occurrence clustering. Drawn from immuneACCESS, this table holds only the in-frame rearrangements with V and J called that TCRdb kept. Clones are partly lost; checked studies trace under half to an unresolved V gene and leave the rest unexplained. The V and J calls and the clone size are those of that table, but D and trimming were determined from the DNA. The sample table shows 140,000 to 150,000 clones, and approximately 63% are seen once. The top ten constitute around 1.9% of the sample.

Points the paper makes about the study in general: According to a later analysis, TCR association rates differed among HLA loci, with DRB1 alleles showing the most associated TCRs and HLA-C alleles showing the fewest. Presence/absence analyses assumed roughly uniform sequencing depth across donors, an assumption that may not hold. Cytomegalovirus status was reported to be diagnosed by the classifier with high specificity and sensitivity in both the original and validation cohorts. A later analysis reported that several top co-occurrence clusters appeared linked to parvovirus B19, influenza, CMV and Epstein-Barr virus. CMV serostatus was the only immune exposure information available for the cohort. When HLA alleles, especially DR and DQ, strongly co-occurred, TCR associations were difficult to assign to individual alleles. In an earlier analysis of fewer than 700 of the donors, most TCR beta V segments appeared in productive rearrangements about 87% or about 30% of the time, broadly matching IMGT annotations. According to a later genetic analysis, donors in an Asian-associated ancestry cluster had fewer N-insertions in productive TCRs than the approximately 630-donor mean. The authors suggested that the approach could potentially be generalized to other disease states and immunological phenotypes. In a later analysis, 15,000 to 20,000 TCR beta sequences were associated with specific HLA alleles at a false discovery rate of 0.05. An association between a missense DCLRE1C variant and V-gene and J-gene trimming of TCR beta chains was found in a later genetic analysis and replicated in an independent cohort. Linkage disequilibrium might explain the correlated functional status among segregating V segments, but an unknown experimental factor could not be ruled out. Around 16 rarely observed V segments, including chromosome 9 orphons, were excluded from the earlier analysis of a few hundred of the donors because counts were too low. A cluster of highly shared sequence variants was judged likely to be a technical artifact of the sequencing pipeline. A further reported finding was that TCR beta sequences accurately predicted the HLA-A and HLA-B alleles for most subjects in the first cohort. A later analysis found that HLA-associated TCR beta chains were more clonally expanded and had lower generation probabilities than equally common non-associated chains. The cohort was sequenced for TCR beta chains only, and without alpha or paired-chain data the features that could be detected were limited. Because HLA typing was missing for some donors at each locus, association tests included only the typed subset. In vitro tests confirmed that a few of the cytomegalovirus-associated TCR beta chains recognize cytomegalovirus antigens. The 87-base-pair reads could not distinguish some IMGT-functional V segments, including TRBV6-2 and TRBV6-3, so those segments were excluded. Most TCR sequences were observed very rarely across donors, whereas some public TCRs were present in many individuals. According to a later analysis, most CMV-associated TCR beta chains appeared to be HLA-restricted, and the HLA associations seemed to be driven largely by CMV exposure. A total of roughly 160 TCR beta chains were listed by the study as associated with cytomegalovirus.

The cohort consisted of hundreds of healthy bone marrow donors. Cohort members were all nominally healthy when sampled, although unrecorded immune exposures were likely present. The donor was CMV seropositive and was included in the group of 290 or so seropositive cohort members. Every donor gave a peripheral blood sample, and the peripheral blood mononuclear cells from that sample were used for TCR beta sequencing. Genomic DNA extraction from the blood cell samples was performed with the Qiagen DNeasy Blood Extraction Kit. About this clone itself: The specificity of this receptor is unknown. Within one base of it there is no much larger clone, and no base qualities were kept.

The CDR3 holds 15 amino acids from the cysteine to the phenylalanine. CDR3 DNA is the only sequence kept; it has 45 bases, read in frame from the first base. V is reduced by 6 bases and J by 0 bases, leaving a spacing of 14 bases between them. CDR1 and CDR2, looked up from the germline V gene, are MNHNS and SASEGT. This sequence originates from a woman aged 60-70 years in good health and CMV-seropositive. The rearrangement combines TRBV6-1 with TRBJ1-1, and possibly TRBD1, on 5 matching bases. The sequenced sample consisted of PBMCs. In nucleotide form, the sequence is TGTGCCAGCAGCCAGAGCAGGGTTCTGAACACTGAAGCTTTCTTT. This yields the protein CASSQSRVLNTEAFF.